Reported below is one T cell receptor (beta chain). Its antigen is undetermined. The sample comes from a study of OX40 agonist ivuxolimab in advanced cancers. Study-wide context: Ivuxolimab was administered intravenously to patients at 0.01 to 10 mg/kg every 2 weeks. General study results and limits: The investigators did not determine what antigen specificity the expanded peripheral T cells had.

Repertoires were generated with immunoSEQ multiplex PCR, while TCRdb's copy carries only in-frame clones and drops some. Of 20,000 to 25,000 clones listed, 80% to 90% are singletons. CDR1 is SQVTM, CDR2 ANQGSEA, per germline. This CDR3 is 15 amino acids long. V was clipped by 0 bases and J by 5 bases, with 13 bases between them. Sequenced here: CD4+ or CD8+ T cells sorted from blood, sampled in a trial of the OX40 agonist ivuxolimab. The chain carries TRBV29-1 and TRBJ2-2, with D perhaps TRBD1 (5 bases). This sequence originates from an adult with an advanced solid tumor such as melanoma, head and neck, liver or kidney cancer. Here the CDR3 reads CSVEDRSGRTGELFF. DNA for the CDR3: TGCAGCGTTGAAGATCGGTCAGGGCGAACCGGGGAGCTGTTTTTT.